The 25 T cell receptor beta chains below were found in one sample sequenced in a study of T-cell reconstitution after alpha-beta-depleted transplantation in children. Using unique molecular identifiers, the investigators prepared the TCRbeta library. MiXCR, applied by TCRdb to the PCR reads, yields one record per CDR3 protein. Counted here are more than 150,000 distinct CDR3 sequences, roughly 7.5% occurring once; the ten biggest clones make up roughly 3%. Sample: PBMCs from the stem cell graft donor, taken from the stem cell graft. The receptors were sampled from a human donor who donated a stem cell graft to a child with Wiskott-Aldrich syndrome.

This clonotype occurred many times. The chain combines TRBV29-1 with TRBJ1-1; D may be TRBD1 (5 bases). The germline V gene has CDR1 SQVTM and CDR2 ANQGSEA. CDR3 length: 13 amino acids. V was cut by 0 bases and J by 4 bases, with 9 bases left in between. Here the CDR3 reads CSVEDRVPTEAFF. CDR3 DNA: TGCAGCGTTGAAGACAGGGTACCCACTGAAGCTTTCTTT.

The V call is TRBV5-1, the J call TRBJ2-3, with D possibly TRBD2 on 6 matching bases. Trimming cost V 1 base and J 4 bases, with 10 bases left between them. The CDR3 runs 14 residues. CDR1 is SGHRS, CDR2 YFSETQ, per germline. In DNA, the CDR3 is TGCGCCAGCAGCTTGAGGCGGGAAGCAGATACGCAGTATTTT. This encodes CASSLRREADTQYF.

This clonotype showed up many times. The chain is built from TRBV5-1 and TRBJ2-1; TRBD2 aligns across 9 bases. Germline assignment: CDR1 SGHRS and CDR2 YFSETQ. This CDR3 is 13 amino acids long. After removal of 5 bases from V and 4 bases from J, the junction contained 1 base not matched to a gene. CDR3 DNA sequence: TGCGCCAGCAGTACTAGCGGGTACAATGAGCAGTTCTTC. This translates into CASSTSGYNEQFF. Full variable domain (rest looked up from reference TRBV5-1 and TRBJ2-1): KAGVTQTPRYLIKTRGQQVTLSCSPISGHRSVSWYQQTPGQGLQFLFEYFSETQRNKGNFPGRFSGRQFSNSRSEMNVSTLELGDSALYLCASSTSGYNEQFFGPGTRLTVL.

In its sample, this clonotype was seen many times. CDR3 DNA: TGTGCCAGCAGTCCCTCCGGGACAATGTACCAAGAGACCCAGTACTTC. Translation gives CASSPSGTMYQETQYF. The V gene is TRBV6-5, the J gene TRBJ2-5; tentative D call: TRBD1 (6 bases). The V gene lost 5 bases and the J gene lost 0 bases, with 16 bases spanning the gap. Germline lookup yields CDR1 MNHEY and CDR2 SVGAGI. The CDR3 length is 16 residues.

This clonotype has at least ten counts. The chain couples TRBV18 to TRBJ1-2, with TRBD1 as a possible D gene (5 bases). Germline CDR1 KGHSH, CDR2 LQKENI. The V end lost 4 bases, the J end lost 0 bases, and 15 bases lay between the germline ends. There are 16 residues in the CDR3. For the CDR3, the DNA is TGTGCCAGCTCACTCAATACCGGGACGGCTAACTATGGCTACACCTTC. Its translation is CASSLNTGTANYGYTF.

Comment on this clonotype: A much bigger clone sits one base away, suggesting this may be a read error. The genes are TRBV29-1 and TRBJ2-7; possible D gene TRBD1, 6 bases. The CDR3 is 15 amino acids. CDR1 and CDR2 (germline): SQVTM, ANQGSEA. The germline V and J ends were trimmed by 4 bases and 0 bases, with 16 bases remaining between them. CDR3 residues: CSVGGPVQGSYEQYF. The CDR3, as DNA: TGCAGCGTTGGGGGACCGGTACAGGGCTCCTACGAGCAGTACTTC.

This clonotype occurred many times. The gene calls are TRBV12-3 or TRBV12-4 and TRBJ2-4; TRBD1 agrees at 8 bases. Trimming at V came to 6 bases and at J to 0 bases, leaving 4 bases not matched to a gene. This CDR3 is 15 amino acids long. The CDR3 DNA is TGTGCCAGCAGGCCGACAGGGGAAGCCAAAAACATTCAGTACTTC. Amino acids: CASRPTGEAKNIQYF.

The genes are TRBV11-2 and TRBJ2-2; D is possibly TRBD1 (6 bases). Germline assignment: CDR1 SGHAT and CDR2 FQNNGV. This CDR3 contains 19 residues. Deletions cut 4 bases from V and 7 bases from J, with 28 bases between. CDR3 residues: CASSSSSIRGGREGGELFF. The CDR3 DNA is TGTGCCAGCAGCTCATCCTCCATCAGGGGTGGGCGCGAGGGCGGGGAGCTGTTTTTT.

This chain uses TRBV7-2 with TRBJ2-7; D not resolved. The V end lost 1 base, the J end lost 2 bases, and 9 bases lay between the germline ends. The germline V gene has CDR1 SGHTA and CDR2 FQGNSA. The CDR3 length is 14 residues. The CDR3 coding sequence is TGTGCCAGCAGCTTAGGGTCAGGAGCCTACGAGCAGTACTTC. Its translation is CASSLGSGAYEQYF.

This clonotype was detected ten times or more. V usage is TRBV6-4 and J usage is TRBJ2-2, with TRBD1 identical over 7 bases. CDR1 is MRHNA, CDR2 SNTAGT, per germline. CDR3 length: 13 residues. With 8 bases clipped from V and 7 bases from J, the junction kept 7 bases outside the gene matches. The CDR3 reads CASSTGYSGELFF. DNA for the CDR3: TGTGCCAGCTCGACAGGGTATAGCGGGGAGCTGTTTTTT.

This clonotype was counted ten times or more. The chain carries TRBV6-5 and TRBJ2-7, with 10 positions matching TRBD2. The CDR3 covers 15 residues. Trimming cost V 6 bases and J 5 bases; bases outside gene matches: 10. CDR1 is MNHEY, CDR2 SVGAGI, per germline. The CDR3 spells CASSRSGRRLDEQYF. CDR3 nucleotides: TGTGCCAGCAGCCGTAGCGGGAGGAGATTGGACGAGCAGTACTTC.

To note about this clonotype: The junction departs from germline at one end; a sequencing error may be responsible. The V and J genes are TRBV12-3 or TRBV12-4 and TRBJ2-7; D gene unclear. The CDR3 has 13 amino acids. The CDR3 loop is CPSSYTGSYEQYF. Here the CDR3 DNA reads TGTCCCAGCAGTTATACGGGCTCCTACGAGCAGTACTTC.

The sample holds many counts of this clonotype. The chain links TRBV6-5 to TRBJ1-1, with TRBD1 identical over 7 bases. The germline V gene encodes CDR1 MNHEY and CDR2 SVGAGI. The CDR3 is 14 amino acids. J gave up 10 bases and V 10 bases, and 18 bases lay outside the gene matches. This CDR3 reads CATARGTAPTSAFF. In DNA form, the CDR3 reads TGTGCCACCGCCCGAGGGACAGCCCCTACTTCAGCTTTCTTT.

This clonotype was found many times. This chain links TRBV12-3 or TRBV12-4 with TRBJ2-5; D unresolved. V was shortened by 5 bases and J by 7 bases, with 8 bases between the two germline ends. This CDR3 contains 11 residues. The CDR3 coding sequence is TGTGCCAGCAGTCCAAGAGCGACCCAGTACTTC. Its protein is CASSPRATQYF.

This clonotype has more than one count but fewer than ten. The V call is TRBV3-1, the J call TRBJ2-3; D may be TRBD2 (5 bases). Germline V gene data show CDR1 as LGHDT and CDR2 as YNNKEL (reference sequence). V gave up 4 bases and J gave up 2 bases, with 10 bases separating them. The length of the CDR3 is 14 residues. CDR3 in amino acids: CASSRQRDTDTQYF. The DNA of the CDR3 is TGTGCCAGCAGCCGTCAGAGGGACACAGATACGCAGTATTTT.

This clonotype has more than one count but fewer than ten. This chain connects TRBV19 to TRBJ2-3, with TRBD2 matching 7 bases. Per the germline V gene, CDR1 is LNHDA and CDR2 is SQIVND (reference sequence). V gave up 3 bases and J gave up 4 bases; unmatched junction bases: 13. The CDR3 extends over 17 amino acids. This CDR3 reads CASSMSIGLVSSDTQYF. The CDR3 DNA follows: TGTGCCAGTAGTATGTCGATAGGACTAGTTTCATCAGATACGCAGTATTTT.

This clonotype was observed at least ten times. The chain joins TRBV5-6 to TRBJ2-1; 11 bases match TRBD2. Per germline, CDR1 SGHDT and CDR2 YYEEEE. The junction had 9 bases not matched to a gene; V was cut back by 2 bases and J by 8 bases. The CDR3 spans 16 residues. The DNA for the CDR3 is TGTGCCAGCAGCTTATTAACTAGCGGGAGATACTATGAGCAGTTCTTC. Residues: CASSLLTSGRYYEQFF.

This clonotype was detected ten times or more. The rearrangement joins TRBV3-1 to TRBJ2-4; D is undetermined. The V gene's germline CDR1 is LGHDT and CDR2 YNNKEL (reference sequence). V lost 1 base and J lost 8, with 3 bases in between. CDR3 length equals 11 residues. For the CDR3, the DNA is TGTGCCAGCAGCCAAGCGTACATTCAGTACTTC. It codes for CASSQAYIQYF.

The chain uses TRBV29-1 and TRBJ2-7, with 8 bases matching TRBD2. Germline assignment: CDR1 SQVTM and CDR2 ANQGSEA. The CDR3 totals 14 residues. V trimming: 5 bases; J trimming: 1 base; junction bases outside the gene matches: 7. The CDR3: CSVRGGRRSYEQYF. In DNA, the CDR3 is TGCAGCGTTCGTGGCGGGAGGCGGTCCTACGAGCAGTACTTC.

This clonotype was picked up many times. In DNA form, the CDR3 reads TGTGCCACCAGTGATCGGAATAACTATGGCTACACCTTC. Translation gives CATSDRNNYGYTF. The chain links TRBV24-1 to TRBJ1-2; D unresolved. This CDR3 region has 13 residues. V shed 3 bases and J shed 1 base, with 5 bases lying between them. CDR1 and CDR2 from the germline V gene are KGHDR and SFDVKD.

This clonotype was detected ten times or more. The chain recombines TRBV5-1 with TRBJ2-3; a possible D gene is TRBD2 (5 bases). The germline V and J ends were trimmed by 2 bases and 2 bases, with 6 bases remaining between them. Germline CDR1 and CDR2: SGHRS and YFSETQ. There are 13 residues in the CDR3. The CDR3 spells CASSFGDTDTQYF. CDR3 DNA: TGCGCCAGCAGCTTCGGGGACACAGATACGCAGTATTTT.

In its sample, this clonotype was seen many times. Relative to the germline gene, one junction end is altered; a read error may explain this. V usage is TRBV12-3 or TRBV12-4 and J usage is TRBJ2-1, with D possibly being TRBD1 (6 bases). CDR3 length equals 15 residues. The CDR3 is CASSFTTGPGNGQFF. The CDR3 DNA sequence: TGTGCCAGCAGTTTCACAACAGGGCCCGGCAATGGGCAGTTCTTC.

With respect to this clonotype: Being one base from a much bigger clone, this may be a read error. This sequence joins TRBV3-1 and TRBJ1-2, with D perhaps TRBD1 (5 bases). The CDR3 extends over 14 amino acids. Germline values: CDR1 LGHDT, CDR2 YNNKEL (reference sequence). The CDR3 nucleotides read TGTGCCTGCAGCGCCAAGGGGCTGGGTTGGGGCTACACCTTC. It translates to CACSAKGLGWGYTF. The full variable domain, completed using reference TRBV3-1 and TRBJ1-2, is DTAVSQTPKYLVTQMGNDKSIKCEQNLGHDTMYWYKQDSKKFLKIMFSYNNKELIINETVPNRFSPKSPDKAHLNLHINSLELGDSAVYFCACSAKGLGWGYTFGSGTRLTVV.

A few counts support this clonotype. The chain couples TRBV19 to TRBJ1-1, with D hard to call. The CDR3 contains 13 residues. The germline CDR1 and CDR2 sequences are LNHDA and SQIVND (reference sequence). V lost 6 bases to trimming and J lost 5 bases, with 13 bases between them. The CDR3: CASRFEPGTEAFF. CDR3 coding DNA: TGTGCCAGTAGATTCGAGCCGGGAACTGAAGCTTTCTTT.

This clonotype was observed many times. V usage is TRBV6-5 and J usage is TRBJ2-1; 12 bases agree with TRBD1. The ends lost 4 bases at V and 7 bases at J; junction bases unmatched: 5. The CDR3 totals 15 residues. Germline CDR1 is MNHEY and CDR2 is SVGAGI. The CDR3 bases are TGTGCCAGCAGTTTATGGGGACAGGGGGCGAATGAGCAGTTCTTC. Residues: CASSLWGQGANEQFF.